The rows below give T cell receptor beta chains drawn from one sample of a study of OX40 agonist ivuxolimab in advanced cancers. The repertoire was sequenced with immunoSEQ multiplex PCR; TCRdb's copy has only in-frame clones and lacks some. The sample records some 90,000 clones, 80% to 95% being singletons. The specimen comprised CD4+ or CD8+ T cells sorted from blood, sampled in a trial of the OX40 agonist ivuxolimab. These receptors were taken from an adult with an advanced solid tumor such as melanoma, head and neck, liver or kidney cancer. Each CDR3 is given with its conserved first and last residue. The D gene is left open where the match is weak. Size is stated for part of the rows, as once, few or many counts, or as a class when the clone is expanded.

J gene: TRBJ2-3
D gene: NA
clone size: NA
V gene: TRBV30
CDR3 DNA: TGTGCCTGGACGAGGATTTCTAGCACAGATACGCAGTATTTT
CDR3 protein: CAWTRISSTDTQYF

J gene: TRBJ2-1
D gene: TRBD2
clone size: NA
V gene: TRBV19
CDR3 DNA: TGTGCCAGTAGTATTGGACTAGATGGGAATGAGCAGTTCTTC
CDR3 protein: CASSIGLDGNEQFF

J gene: TRBJ1-4
D gene: NA
clone size: NA
V gene: TRBV27
CDR3 DNA: TGTGCCAGCGGCAGGACGGCAACTAATGAAAAACTGTTTTTT
CDR3 protein: CASGRTATNEKLFF

J gene: TRBJ1-1
D gene: NA
clone size: NA
V gene: TRBV19
CDR3 DNA: TGTGCCAGTAGCCGAGCCGGTAGGGCTGAAGCTTTCTTT
CDR3 protein: CASSRAGRAEAFF

J gene: TRBJ1-5
D gene: TRBD1
clone size: NA
V gene: TRBV19
CDR3 DNA: TGTGCCAGTAATTCGGGACAGGGGAACAATCAGCCCCAGCATTTT
CDR3 protein: CASNSGQGNNQPQHF

J gene: TRBJ2-5
D gene: NA
clone size: NA
V gene: TRBV7-9
CDR3 DNA: TGTGCCAGCAGCTTAGGAAACTTC
CDR3 protein: CASSLGNF

J gene: TRBJ2-1
D gene: NA
clone size: NA
V gene: TRBV7-7
CDR3 DNA: TGTGCTAGCAGCTTAGGCCTAGGGGTCAGCGATGAGCAGTTCTTC
CDR3 protein: CASSLGLGVSDEQFF

J gene: TRBJ1-1
D gene: NA
clone size: NA
V gene: TRBV19
CDR3 DNA: TGTGCCAGTAAGCAACCTGAACCGTACATGAACACTGAAGCTTTCTTT
CDR3 protein: CASKQPEPYMNTEAFF

J gene: TRBJ2-3
D gene: NA
clone size: NA
V gene: TRBV4-2
CDR3 DNA: TGTGCCAGCAGCCAGGTCGCCGGGAGCACAGATACGCAGTATTTT
CDR3 protein: CASSQVAGSTDTQYF

J gene: TRBJ2-1
D gene: NA
clone size: NA
V gene: TRBV5-6
CDR3 DNA: TGTGCCAGCAGCTTGGTTGGGCCGTCCAATGAGCAGTTCTTC
CDR3 protein: CASSLVGPSNEQFF

J gene: TRBJ2-3
D gene: NA
clone size: NA
V gene: TRBV5-4
CDR3 DNA: TGTGCCAGCAGCTGGAGGGTCACCGGAAGCACAGATACGCAGTATTTT
CDR3 protein: CASSWRVTGSTDTQYF

J gene: TRBJ1-2
D gene: NA
clone size: few
V gene: TRBV30
CDR3 DNA: TGTGCCTGGAGTGTAGATTATGGCTACACCTTC
CDR3 protein: CAWSVDYGYTF

J gene: TRBJ1-1
D gene: TRBD1
clone size: NA
V gene: TRBV5-4
CDR3 DNA: TGTGCCAGCAGCCAGGGACAGGGGGCCATGAACACTGAAGCTTTCTTT
CDR3 protein: CASSQGQGAMNTEAFF

J gene: TRBJ1-1
D gene: TRBD1
clone size: NA
V gene: TRBV7-3
CDR3 DNA: TGTGCCAGCAGTTCAGGGGGCGGAACTCAAGCTTTCTTT
CDR3 protein: CASSSGGGTQAFF

J gene: TRBJ1-1
D gene: NA
clone size: NA
V gene: TRBV6-1
CDR3 DNA: TGTGCCAGCAGTGAAGGGACAAGAGGCAGAACTGAAGCTTTCTTT
CDR3 protein: CASSEGTRGRTEAFF

J gene: TRBJ2-5
D gene: TRBD2
clone size: NA
V gene: TRBV4-2
CDR3 DNA: TGTGCCAGCAGCCACCAGGGACTAGCGGGCCAAGAGACCCAGTACTTC
CDR3 protein: CASSHQGLAGQETQYF

J gene: TRBJ1-5
D gene: TRBD1
clone size: NA
V gene: TRBV6-5
CDR3 DNA: TGTGCCAGCAAAAGAGGACAGGGCAATCAGCCCCAGCATTTT
CDR3 protein: CASKRGQGNQPQHF

J gene: TRBJ2-3
D gene: TRBD2
clone size: NA
V gene: TRBV7-9
CDR3 DNA: TGTGCCAGCAGCCCGGAGGCGGGGGGCGCAGATACGCAGTATTTT
CDR3 protein: CASSPEAGGADTQYF

J gene: TRBJ1-1
D gene: TRBD1
clone size: NA
V gene: TRBV30
CDR3 DNA: TGTGCCTTTAAGGGGACAGTTGAAGCTTTCTTT
CDR3 protein: CAFKGTVEAFF

J gene: TRBJ2-5
D gene: TRBD2
clone size: NA
V gene: TRBV9
CDR3 DNA: TGTGCCAGCAGCTCTGTAGCGGGACTGGGCCGAGCGACCCAGTACTTC
CDR3 protein: CASSSVAGLGRATQYF

J gene: TRBJ2-1
D gene: TRBD2
clone size: NA
V gene: TRBV28
CDR3 DNA: TGTGCCAGCAACGGGGTTCTAGCGGGGGCCTCCTACAATGAGCAGTTCTTC
CDR3 protein: CASNGVLAGASYNEQFF

J gene: TRBJ2-5
D gene: TRBD1
clone size: NA
V gene: TRBV27
CDR3 DNA: TGTGCCAGCAGTTTCGGGACAGGGGGCGGGAAGACCCAGTACTTC
CDR3 protein: CASSFGTGGGKTQYF